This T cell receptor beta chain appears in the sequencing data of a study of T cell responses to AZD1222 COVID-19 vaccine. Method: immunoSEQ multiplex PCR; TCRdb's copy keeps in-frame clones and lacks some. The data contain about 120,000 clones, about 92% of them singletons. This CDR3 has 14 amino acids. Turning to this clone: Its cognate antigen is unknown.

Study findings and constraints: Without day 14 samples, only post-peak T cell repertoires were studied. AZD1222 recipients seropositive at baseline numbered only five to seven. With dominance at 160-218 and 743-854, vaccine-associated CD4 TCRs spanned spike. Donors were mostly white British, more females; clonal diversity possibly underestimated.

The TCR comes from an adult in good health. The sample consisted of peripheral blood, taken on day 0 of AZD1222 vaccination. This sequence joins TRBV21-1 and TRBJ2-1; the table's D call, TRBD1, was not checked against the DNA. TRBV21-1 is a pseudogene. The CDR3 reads CASSRGGAGNEQFF. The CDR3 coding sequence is TGTGCCAGCAGCAGAGGGGGCGCGGGAAATGAGCAGTTCTTC.